This entry is about one T cell receptor beta chain. Antigen specificity is unknown. Cultured CD4+ T cells had their DNA profiled by the Oncomine TCR Beta short-read assay. TCRdb analysed the PCR reads with MiXCR anew, one entry per CDR3 protein. This sample has tens of thousands of distinct CDR3 sequences; 28% occur once, and the top ten carry under 8.5%. This record comes from a study of vaccination and CD4 T cells after COVID-19. Overall study findings and caveats: Spike mono-reactive status applied to 304 of 307 vaccine-specific clones in convalescent patients.

This CDR3 comprises 16 residues. Germline-derived CDR1 and CDR2 are KGHSH and LQKENI. Trimming took 3 bases from V and 0 from J; bases not matched to a gene: 5. Time point described: late sampling 161 to 241 days after vaccination in a few convalescent patients. The treatment is: roughly 11-day PBMC culture with coronavirus spike peptide pools or control peptides (ViraFEST assay). For ViraFEST, peptide pools expanded antigen-specific T cells, after which the TCRs were sequenced. This specimen was CD4+ T cells from blood, cultured in vitro, taken about 7 months after SARS-CoV-2 vaccination. The chain has TRBV18 and TRBJ1-1; 9 bases are shared with TRBD1. The clonotype comes from a human donor who had recovered from COVID-19. Here the CDR3 DNA reads TGTGCCAGCTCACCGCGGGACAGGGTGGTGAACACTGAAGCTTTCTTT. Translating gives CASSPRDRVVNTEAFF. The full variable domain, in which reference TRBV18 and TRBJ1-1 provide the parts outside the CDR3, is NAGVMQNPRHLVRRRGQEARLRCSPMKGHSHVYWYRQLPEEGLKFMVYLQKENIIDESGMPKERFSAEFPKEGPSILRIQQVVRGDSAAYFCASSPRDRVVNTEAFFGQGTRLTVV.